This is a list of T cell receptor beta chains from one sample in a study of T cell responses to AZD1222 COVID-19 vaccine. Repertoires were generated with immunoSEQ multiplex PCR, while TCRdb's copy carries only in-frame clones and drops some. The repertoire holds approximately 110,000 clones, 82% seen once, with about 5% in the top ten. This specimen was peripheral blood, taken on day 0 of AZD1222 vaccination. The receptors here all came from an adult in good health. CDR3s leave out the opening cysteine and the closing phenylalanine or tryptophan. The D gene is left open where the match is weak. Clone size, where shown, is once, few, many, or a class for clones that have expanded.

TRBV4-3	.	TRBD2	TRBJ2-3	ASSQASGGDYTDTQY
TRBV5-1	.	.	TRBJ1-3	ASAGAFLGNTIY
TRBV9	.	.	TRBJ2-1	ASSVDPI
TRBV27	.	.	TRBJ1-6	ASSLMGADNSPLH
TRBV9	once	TRBD2	TRBJ2-1	ASTSLAGNNEQF
TRBV27	.	.	TRBJ1-6	ATTDTNGDSPLH
TRBV7-8	once	TRBD1	TRBJ2-3	ASRLRRGQAYGDTQY
TRBV19	.	TRBD1	TRBJ2-5	ASSRDRATETQY
TRBV7-2	.	.	TRBJ1-1	ASSLSFSVLEAF
TRBV2	.	.	TRBJ1-2	ASSDAQGTNYGYT
TRBV4-3	.	.	TRBJ2-7	ASSQGPSDYEQY
TRBV12-3/TRBV12-4	.	.	TRBJ1-2	ASGLYYGYT
TRBV4-3	.	.	TRBJ2-1	ASSQDPETTAYNEQF
TRBV3-1/TRBV3-2	.	.	TRBJ2-7	ASSHAGNCYEQY
TRBV18	once	.	TRBJ2-7	ASSLANYEQY
TRBV4-3	few	.	TRBJ1-4	ASSQVGTMSHEKLF
TRBV14	.	.	TRBJ1-2	ASSRPGSNYGYT
TRBV6-1	.	.	TRBJ2-7	ASSVDEPTLTYEQY